This T cell receptor (beta chain) was profiled in a study of T cells in Graves' hyperthyroidism and ophthalmopathy. Study background: Sampling of peripheral blood happened at initial diagnosis, prior to any treatment.

V was shortened by 2 bases and J by 1 base, with 10 bases between the two germline ends. The CDR3 runs to 14 residues. Germline V lookup: CDR1 GTSNPN, CDR2 SVGIG (reference sequence). Uncontrolled infection, other autoimmune disease, pregnancy or lactation led to exclusion. Each diagnosis was grounded in clinical symptoms, serum thyroxine and TRAb, thyroid ultrasound, and orbital computed tomography. Study results and limitations: Ophthalmopathy was told apart from stable hyperthyroidism by a 13 V-J model.

This clonotype was counted ten times or more. What it binds is unknown. From RNA transcripts, TCR beta CDR3 regions were amplified. First-round RT-PCR of the TCR CDR3 relied on the HTBI primer set. TCRdb recomputed calls from the multiplex PCR reads with MiXCR, one row per CDR3 protein. The table has about 380,000 distinct CDR3 sequences, approximately 15% seen once. This TCR came from a woman in her fifties or sixties with Graves' hyperthyroidism. Sequenced: blood. V usage is TRBV30 and J usage is TRBJ2-3; a weak D match, TRBD1 (5 bases). The CDR3 region is CAWSPDSRTDTQYF. DNA for the CDR3: TGTGCCTGGAGTCCCGACAGCCGCACAGATACGCAGTATTTT.